Sequencing of this T cell receptor beta chain was carried out in a study of regulatory T cells in long-lasting Graves disease. The authors built TCR beta libraries using iRepertoire HTBI primers and Arm-PCR of CDR3 regions. TCRdb processed the multiplex PCR reads anew with MiXCR; each CDR3 protein has one entry. The table lists 450,000 to 600,000 distinct CDR3 sequences, approximately 13% of them singletons. The time point is: newly diagnosed GD, antithyroid drugs for less than 3 months. PBMC RNA was the source of the TCR library. This clonotype was counted many times. With V trimmed by 0 bases and J by 7 bases, 10 bases remained unmatched. The germline V gene has CDR1 SGHTA and CDR2 FQGTGA. The CDR3 runs to 17 residues. These data were also filed under a second study, of T cells in Graves' hyperthyroidism and ophthalmopathy.

The receptor's source is a man aged 25-45 years with Graves disease. Sequencing used peripheral blood mononuclear cells (PBMCs), obtained at new diagnosis, from a patient treated with antithyroid drugs. This chain uses TRBV7-3 with TRBJ2-1, with 9 positions matching TRBD2. CDR3 nucleotide sequence: TGTGCCAGCAGCTTAACTGGTTCGGCGGGAGGGGGTAATGAGCAGTTCTTC. It yields the protein CASSLTGSAGGGNEQFF.